This paragraph covers one TCR beta chain sequence. This clone came up once. The clone's antigen remains unknown. Base qualities are missing; no much larger clone stands one base away. This sample also contains other DNA sequences that code for the same CDR3. CDR1 SGHRS and CDR2 YFSETQ are derived from the germline V gene. There are 13 amino acids in the CDR3, from cysteine to phenylalanine inclusive. Only the CDR3 portion is preserved as DNA: 39 bases, with reading frame beginning at the first base. The junction shows trimming of 1 base on V and 4 bases on J, and the gene matches do not reach 0 bases of it. The data belong to a study of brain T cells in children with intractable seizures (dated by TCRdb to 2020 to 2023). Looking at the study overall: Resected brain tissue from some 56 pediatric epilepsy surgery cases was first screened for immune gene transcripts using a NanoString immunology panel. Eight of the 12 selected surgery cases also had pre-surgery blood sequenced, which left four cases with brain tissue only. What the study reported, not specific to this receptor: Viral specificity was inferred only from CDR3 sequence similarity, and patients' HCMV serostatus was unknown. Because sequencing depth was different between pre-surgery and post-surgery blood, clones absent from the pre-surgery sample may reflect undersampling.

The immunoSEQ assay was used to generate TCR beta chain sequences from genomic DNA. For the original study's pipeline: CDR3 sequences that did not begin with the conserved framework cysteine at position 104 were removed by hand. To get clonality, the normalized Shannon's Diversity Index was subtracted from one, giving values from 0 (maximal diversity) to 1 (oligoclonal). Chi-squared comparison-of-proportions tests assessed whether the same CDR3 differed in frequency between samples, such as brain versus blood. Public clonotypes were found by searching immuneACCESS, and the VDJdb browser was used to assess similarity to known antiviral clonotypes. In its TCRdb copy, this immuneACCESS table keeps in-frame sequences only and misses some clones. Where compared with another copy, unresolved V genes explain less than half of these, and the others have no known cause. V and J calls and clone size are given by that table; D and trimming were obtained from the DNA. The sample profile shows approximately 330,000 clones; about 93% of them were found once. The ten largest clones add up to about 6% of the sample.

The time point label for this specimen denotes: blood from clinic visit 5 months post-surgery; TSC patient then seizure free. The surgery cases with the highest brain T cell transcript signatures were chosen for TCR beta chain sequencing of brain tissue, and also of blood when blood was available. Before surgery, patients had received at least one anti-epileptic drug. TCR-sequenced patients were children with drug-resistant epilepsy due to tuberous sclerosis complex, focal cortical dysplasia, Rasmussen encephalitis or hemimegalencephaly. The Monarch genomic DNA purification kit was used to extract bulk genomic DNA from unsorted brain tissue and from whole blood.

Source: peripheral blood, taken roughly 5 months after surgery. The V gene is TRBV5-1 and the J gene is TRBJ2-7; the junction holds 9 bases that match TRBD2. The TCR sequence derives from a boy in the first two years of life with tuberous sclerosis and intractable seizures. The sequenced DNA is TGCGCCAGCAGCTTGAGCGGGGGGTACGAGCAGTACTTC. Its translation is CASSLSGGYEQYF.